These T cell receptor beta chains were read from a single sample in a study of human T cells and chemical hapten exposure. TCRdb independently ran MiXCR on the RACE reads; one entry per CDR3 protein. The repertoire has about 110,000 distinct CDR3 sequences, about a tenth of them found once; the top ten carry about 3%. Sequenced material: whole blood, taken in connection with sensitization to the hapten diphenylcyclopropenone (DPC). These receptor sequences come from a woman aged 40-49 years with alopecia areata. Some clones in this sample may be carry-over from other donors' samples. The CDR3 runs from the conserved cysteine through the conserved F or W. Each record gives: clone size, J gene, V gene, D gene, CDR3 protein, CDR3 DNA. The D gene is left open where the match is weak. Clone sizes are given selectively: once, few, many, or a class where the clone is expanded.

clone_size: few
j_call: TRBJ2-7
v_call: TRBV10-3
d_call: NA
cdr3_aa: CAISEPSRGDYEQYF
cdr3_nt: TGTGCCATCAGTGAGCCAAGCAGGGGAGACTACGAGCAGTACTTC

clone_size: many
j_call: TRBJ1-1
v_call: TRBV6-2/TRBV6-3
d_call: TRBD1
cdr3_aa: CASFGWTGSSAEAFF
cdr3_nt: TGTGCCAGCTTCGGCTGGACAGGATCCTCAGCTGAAGCTTTCTTT

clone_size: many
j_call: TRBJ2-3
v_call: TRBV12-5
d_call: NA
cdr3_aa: CASAHPLGDTQYF
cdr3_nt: TGTGCTAGTGCCCATCCACTGGGAGATACGCAGTATTTT

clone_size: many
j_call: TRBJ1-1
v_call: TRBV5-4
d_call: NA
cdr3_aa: CAIPRGGTEAFF
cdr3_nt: TGTGCCATCCCCCGGGGGGGGACTGAAGCTTTCTTT

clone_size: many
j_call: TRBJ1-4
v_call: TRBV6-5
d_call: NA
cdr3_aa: CASSYSTGNEKLFF
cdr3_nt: TGTGCCAGCAGTTACTCGACAGGAAATGAAAAACTGTTTTTT

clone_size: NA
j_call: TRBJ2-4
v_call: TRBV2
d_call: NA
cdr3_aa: CVVPGADIQYF
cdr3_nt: TGTGTCGTCCCGGGCGCGGACATTCAGTACTTC

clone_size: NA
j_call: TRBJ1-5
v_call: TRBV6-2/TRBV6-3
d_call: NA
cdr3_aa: CASSSQQYNQPQHF
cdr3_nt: TGTGCCAGCAGTTCACAGCAATACAATCAGCCCCAGCATTTT

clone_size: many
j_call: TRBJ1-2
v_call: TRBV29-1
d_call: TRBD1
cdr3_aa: CSVEDLQGASGGYTF
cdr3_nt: TGCAGCGTTGAAGATCTTCAGGGGGCGAGTGGAGGCTACACCTTC

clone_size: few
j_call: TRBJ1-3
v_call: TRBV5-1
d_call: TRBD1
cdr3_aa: CASSLDATGFGNTIYF
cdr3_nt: TGCGCCAGCAGCTTGGATGCGACAGGGTTCGGAAACACCATATATTTT

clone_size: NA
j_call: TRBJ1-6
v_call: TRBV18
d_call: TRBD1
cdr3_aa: CASQGPGGPALHF
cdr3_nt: TGTGCCAGCCAAGGGCCAGGGGGCCCCGCCCTCCACTTT

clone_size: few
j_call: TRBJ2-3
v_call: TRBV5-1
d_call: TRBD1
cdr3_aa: CASGQGGTDTQYF
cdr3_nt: TGCGCCAGCGGACAGGGGGGCACAGATACGCAGTATTTT

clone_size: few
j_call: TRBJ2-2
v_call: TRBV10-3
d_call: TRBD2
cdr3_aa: CAISASGGNTGELFF
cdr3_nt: TGTGCCATCAGTGCTAGCGGGGGGAACACCGGGGAGCTGTTTTTT

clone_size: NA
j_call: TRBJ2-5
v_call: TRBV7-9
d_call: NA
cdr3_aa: CASSPSGQNQETQYF
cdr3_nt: TGTGCCAGCAGCCCCTCGGGACAAAACCAAGAGACCCAGTACTTC

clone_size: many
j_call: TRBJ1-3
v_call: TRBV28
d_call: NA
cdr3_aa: CAVAGFSGNTIYF
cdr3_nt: TGTGCCGTTGCAGGGTTTTCCGGAAACACCATATATTTT

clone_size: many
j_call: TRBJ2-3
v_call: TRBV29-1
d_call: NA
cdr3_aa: CSIRESTDTQYF
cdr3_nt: TGCAGTATAAGGGAGAGCACAGATACGCAGTATTTT

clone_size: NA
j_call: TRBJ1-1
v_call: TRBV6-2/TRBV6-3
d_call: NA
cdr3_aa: CASSYQWTEAFF
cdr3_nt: TGTGCCAGCAGTTACCAATGGACTGAAGCTTTCTTT

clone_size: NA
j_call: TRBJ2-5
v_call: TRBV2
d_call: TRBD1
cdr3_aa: CASSEAPGQGPETQYF
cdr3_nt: TGTGCCAGCAGTGAAGCCCCGGGACAGGGGCCAGAGACCCAGTACTTC

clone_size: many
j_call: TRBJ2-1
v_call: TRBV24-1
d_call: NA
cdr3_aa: CATRDQGYEQFF
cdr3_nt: TGTGCCACCAGAGATCAGGGCTATGAGCAGTTCTTC

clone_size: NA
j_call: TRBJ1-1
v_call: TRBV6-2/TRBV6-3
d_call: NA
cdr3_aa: CASSYSPDRPMNTEAFF
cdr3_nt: TGTGCCAGCAGTTACTCCCCTGACAGACCTATGAACACTGAAGCTTTCTTT

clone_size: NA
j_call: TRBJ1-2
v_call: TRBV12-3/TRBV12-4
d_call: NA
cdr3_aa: CASSSGALSFGGYTF
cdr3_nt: TGTGCCAGCAGCTCTGGGGCCCTCTCCTTTGGGGGCTACACCTTC

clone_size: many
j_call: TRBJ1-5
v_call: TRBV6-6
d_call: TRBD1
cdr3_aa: CASSLPGQGSNNQPQHF
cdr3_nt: TGTGCCAGCAGTTTACCGGGACAGGGATCGAACAATCAGCCCCAGCATTTT

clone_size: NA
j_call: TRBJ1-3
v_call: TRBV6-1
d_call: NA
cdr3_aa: CASSEIGSSGNTIYF
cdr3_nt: TGTGCCAGCAGTGAAATAGGGAGCTCTGGAAACACCATATATTTT

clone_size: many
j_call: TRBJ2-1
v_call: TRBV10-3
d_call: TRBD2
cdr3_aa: CAISESSGGPPYNEQFF
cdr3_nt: TGTGCCATCAGTGAAAGTTCGGGGGGGCCCCCCTACAATGAGCAGTTCTTC

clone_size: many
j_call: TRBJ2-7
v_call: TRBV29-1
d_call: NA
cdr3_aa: CSVEVGGQHSYEQYF
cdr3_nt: TGCAGCGTTGAAGTAGGAGGGCAGCACTCCTACGAGCAGTACTTC

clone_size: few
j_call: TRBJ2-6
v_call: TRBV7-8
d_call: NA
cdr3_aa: CASSARPPNAGANVLTF
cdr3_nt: TGTGCCAGCAGCGCCCGACCCCCGAACGCTGGGGCCAACGTCCTGACTTTC

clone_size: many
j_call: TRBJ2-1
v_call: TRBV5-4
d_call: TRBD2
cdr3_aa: CASSLAGGRDNEQFF
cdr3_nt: TGTGCCAGCAGCCTAGCGGGGGGCCGAGACAATGAGCAGTTCTTC

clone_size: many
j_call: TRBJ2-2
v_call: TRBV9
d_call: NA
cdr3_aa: CASSVGRTGELFF
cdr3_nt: TGTGCCAGCAGCGTAGGGAGGACCGGGGAGCTGTTTTTT

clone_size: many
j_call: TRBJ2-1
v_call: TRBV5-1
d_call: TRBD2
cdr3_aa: CASSLAPAGDNEQFF
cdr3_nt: TGCGCCAGCAGCTTGGCCCCAGCGGGGGACAATGAGCAGTTCTTC

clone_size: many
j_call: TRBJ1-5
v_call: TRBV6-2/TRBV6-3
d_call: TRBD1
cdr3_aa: CASSYFPDRGGQPQHF
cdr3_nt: TGTGCCAGCAGTTACTTCCCTGACAGGGGCGGTCAGCCCCAGCATTTT

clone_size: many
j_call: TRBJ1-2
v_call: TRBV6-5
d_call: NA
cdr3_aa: CASSYPRSYGYTF
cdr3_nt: TGTGCCAGCAGTTACCCCCGATCCTATGGCTACACCTTC

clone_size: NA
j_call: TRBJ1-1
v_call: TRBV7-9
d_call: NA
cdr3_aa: CASSSRLGQSTEAFF
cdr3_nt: TGTGCCAGCAGCTCCCGGTTGGGACAAAGCACTGAAGCTTTCTTT

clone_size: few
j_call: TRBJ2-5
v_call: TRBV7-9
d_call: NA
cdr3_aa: CASSPVAGNQETQYF
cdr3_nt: TGTGCCAGCAGCCCAGTGGCGGGTAACCAAGAGACCCAGTACTTC

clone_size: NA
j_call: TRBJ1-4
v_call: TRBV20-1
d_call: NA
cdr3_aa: CSARDLLRGEVEKLFF
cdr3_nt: TGCAGTGCTAGAGATCTCCTGAGGGGGGAAGTAGAAAAACTGTTTTTT

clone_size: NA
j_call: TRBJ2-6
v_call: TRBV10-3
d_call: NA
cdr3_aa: CAITPQLNSGANVLTF
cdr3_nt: TGTGCCATCACCCCCCAACTGAACTCTGGGGCCAACGTCCTGACTTTC

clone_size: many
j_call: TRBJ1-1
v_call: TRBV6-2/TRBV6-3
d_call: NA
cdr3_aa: CATPKGNTEAFF
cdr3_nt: TGTGCCACCCCTAAAGGGAACACTGAAGCTTTCTTT

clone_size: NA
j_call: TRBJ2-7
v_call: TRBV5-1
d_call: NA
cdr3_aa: CASSSDGNNEQYF
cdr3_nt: TGCGCCAGCAGCTCGGATGGGAACAACGAGCAGTACTTC

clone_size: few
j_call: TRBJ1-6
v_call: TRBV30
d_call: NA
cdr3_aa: CAWMAGSYNSPLHF
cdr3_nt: TGTGCCTGGATGGCGGGGTCCTATAATTCACCCCTCCACTTT

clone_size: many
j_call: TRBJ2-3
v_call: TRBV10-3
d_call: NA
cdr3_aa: CAISEKGGDYTQYF
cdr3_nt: TGTGCCATCAGTGAGAAGGGCGGTGACTATACGCAGTATTTT

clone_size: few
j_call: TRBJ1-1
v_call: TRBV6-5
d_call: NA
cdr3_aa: CASSYGTEAFF
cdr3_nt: TGTGCCAGCAGCTATGGGACTGAAGCTTTCTTT

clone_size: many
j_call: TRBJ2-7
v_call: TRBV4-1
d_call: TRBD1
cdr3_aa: CASSQSPWGQGELWEQYF
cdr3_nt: TGCGCCAGCAGCCAATCACCCTGGGGACAGGGGGAACTTTGGGAGCAGTACTTC